This record concerns one T cell receptor (beta chain) sequence. Trimming left V 5 bases short and J 9 bases short, with 19 bases between. The CDR3 runs to 14 residues. The germline V gene encodes CDR1 SGHTA and CDR2 FQGNSA. Data came from immunoSEQ multiplex PCR; TCRdb stores just in-frame clones and leaves some out. The data contain tens of thousands of clones, less than 85% of them singletons. The sample originates from a study of OX40 agonist ivuxolimab in advanced cancers. Looking at the study overall: The study gave patients intravenous ivuxolimab at 0.01 to 10 mg/kg every 2 weeks. Aged 23 to 79 with a mean of roughly 63 years, they were under 85% male.

Patients were ruled out by autoimmune disease history or systemic immunosuppression. V usage is TRBV7-2 and J usage is TRBJ1-1; a possible D gene is TRBD1 (6 bases). The material sequenced was CD4+ or CD8+ T cells sorted from blood, taken in a trial of the OX40 agonist ivuxolimab. The receptor's source is an adult with an advanced solid tumor such as melanoma, head and neck, liver or kidney cancer. CDR3 nucleotide sequence: TGTGCCAGCAGCAGTAGTCAGGGGCTAGATAAAGCTTTCTTT. Its translation: CASSSSQGLDKAFF.